Following are 26 T cell receptor beta chains from one sample sequenced in a study of blood T cell repertoires in COVID-19. The assay was immunoSEQ multiplex PCR, and TCRdb's table has in-frame clones only and misses some. This sample has about 160,000 clones, with around 85% found just once. The sequencing input was peripheral blood. Receptors originate from a human donor with acute or convalescent COVID-19. The donor label of this sample is uncertain.

This chain connects TRBV11-2 to TRBJ2-1, with unresolved D. Germline V lookup: CDR1 SGHAT, CDR2 FQNNGV. The CDR3 consists of 12 residues. Trimming removed 3 bases at V and 9 bases at J, with 9 bases between. As DNA, the CDR3 is TGTGCCAGCAGCTTTTTCGGGTTTGAGCAGTTCTTC. It translates to CASSFFGFEQFF.

This clone appeared a single time. This chain links TRBV15 with TRBJ1-1, with D possibly TRBD1 on 5 matching bases. This CDR3 is 16 amino acids long. Germline CDR1 is LNHNV and CDR2 is YYDKDF (reference sequence). V lost 1 base and J lost 4, with 16 bases in between. The CDR3 region has the DNA TGTGCCACCAGCAGAGCCTCCCGTGGGGCGCGCACTGAAGCTTTCTTT. It translates to CATSRASRGARTEAFF.

The chain employs TRBV6-5 and TRBJ2-2; perhaps TRBD2 as D (6 bases). V was trimmed by 4 bases and J by 2 bases, leaving 11 bases between them. The germline V gene has CDR1 MNHEY and CDR2 SVGAGI. The CDR3 runs 15 residues. The CDR3 is CASSWRDPNTGELFF. DNA of the CDR3: TGTGCCAGCAGTTGGCGGGACCCAAACACCGGGGAGCTGTTTTTT.

The chain is built from TRBV24-1 and TRBJ2-2, with 11 bases identical to TRBD2. The CDR3 has 17 residues. Germline lookup yields CDR1 KGHDR and CDR2 SFDVKD. Losses at the gene ends were 0 bases for V and 4 bases for J; bases not matched to a gene: 3. The CDR3: CATSDLALAGGTGELFF. The CDR3 coding sequence is TGTGCCACCAGTGATTTGGCGCTAGCGGGGGGCACCGGGGAGCTGTTTTTT.

V and J are TRBV5-1 and TRBJ1-2, with 9 bases matching TRBD1. Looked up from germline, CDR1 is SGHRS and CDR2 is YFSETQ. The CDR3 extends over 15 amino acids. The J segment lost 2 bases and the V segment lost 0 bases, leaving 2 bases of the junction unmatched. The CDR3: CASSLATGGNYGYTF. In DNA, the CDR3 is TGCGCCAGCAGCTTGGCCACAGGGGGCAACTATGGCTACACCTTC.

The gene calls are TRBV27 and TRBJ1-2; weak D call: TRBD1 (5 bases). The V and J ends lost 6 bases and 1 base respectively, with 15 bases between them. The CDR3 is 15 amino acids. Germline-derived CDR1 and CDR2 are MNHEY and SMNVEV (reference sequence). CDR3 amino acids: CASSPKSGGNYGYTF. The DNA for the CDR3 is TGTGCCAGCAGCCCAAAGTCGGGGGGTAACTATGGCTACACCTTC.

This clone has only a few counts. The V and J genes are TRBV5-1 and TRBJ2-7, with D tentatively TRBD1 (6 bases). Germline V gene lookup returns CDR1 SGHRS and CDR2 YFSETQ. Trimming removed 3 bases from V and 6 bases from J, with 19 bases in between. The CDR3 loop spans 15 amino acids. The CDR3 coding sequence is TGCGCCAGCAGCTCACAGGGTCTTGCGGCCTCCGAGCAGTACTTC. This gives the protein CASSSQGLAASEQYF.

This clone was counted once. V usage is TRBV4-1 and J usage is TRBJ1-3, with TRBD1 as a possible D gene (5 bases). Between the trimmed V and J ends, which lost 0 bases and 6 bases, there was a span of 18 bases. The germline V gene has CDR1 MGHRA and CDR2 YSYEKL. CDR3 size: 17 residues. The CDR3 region is CASSQDQSTGLTNTIYF. The CDR3 DNA follows: TGCGCCAGCAGCCAAGATCAGTCTACAGGTCTCACAAACACCATATATTTT.

The CDR3 DNA is TGTGCCAGCAGCCGCAGGGACAGGGCCACAGGCTACACCTTC. Its protein product is CASSRRDRATGYTF. The chain links TRBV6-5 to TRBJ1-2, with TRBD1 matching over 9 bases. The CDR3 length is 14 residues. Germline V gene sequence: CDR1 MNHEY, CDR2 SVGAGI. V was clipped by 6 bases and J by 8 bases; unmatched bases: 10.

The rearrangement joins TRBV19 to TRBJ2-1, with a weak D call TRBD1 (5 bases). The CDR3 runs 13 residues. The V and J ends lost 3 bases and 8 bases respectively, with 11 bases between them. Germline V lookup: CDR1 LNHDA, CDR2 SQIVND (reference sequence). The CDR3 nucleotides are TGTGCCAGTAGTATTAGGCAGGGCGATGAGCAGTTCTTC. This gives the protein CASSIRQGDEQFF.

This clone turned up a few times. The chain uses TRBV9 and TRBJ2-1; 7 nucleotides match TRBD2. Per germline, CDR1 SGDLS and CDR2 YYNGEE. V dropped 4 bases and J dropped 0; count of bases not matched to a gene: 4. The CDR3 runs to 15 residues. CDR3 coding DNA: TGTGCCAGCAGCCCCCGGACTAGCTCCTACAATGAGCAGTTCTTC. Amino acid sequence: CASSPRTSSYNEQFF.

The genes are TRBV6-4 and TRBJ2-2, with TRBD2 matching over 9 bases. Germline CDR1 and CDR2: MRHNA and SNTAGT. Trimming took 0 bases from V and 7 from J; bases not matched to a gene: 12. The CDR3 length is 18 residues. The CDR3 here is CASSDSTKAGGRSGELFF. Here the CDR3 DNA reads TGTGCCAGCAGTGACTCGACGAAGGCGGGGGGGCGTAGCGGGGAGCTGTTTTTT.

V is TRBV5-1 and J is TRBJ1-5; 9 nucleotides align to TRBD1. The V segment lost 2 bases and the J segment 6 bases; nucleotides outside the gene matches: 3. Germline values: CDR1 SGHRS, CDR2 YFSETQ. This CDR3 comprises 14 residues. The CDR3 is CASSLTGGTQPQHF. The CDR3 DNA reads TGCGCCAGCAGCTTAACAGGGGGCACTCAGCCCCAGCATTTT.

This sequence joins TRBV18 and TRBJ1-2; tentatively, D is TRBD1 (5 bases). Germline CDR1 is KGHSH and CDR2 is LQKENI. Trimming took off 4 bases at V and 4 bases at J, with 13 bases between the two ends. This CDR3 is 14 amino acids long. As DNA, the CDR3 is TGTGCCAGCTCACTCCAGGGAAAGCCCTATGGCTACACCTTC. Its protein is CASSLQGKPYGYTF.

The chain couples TRBV30 to TRBJ1-6; D remains unclear. CDR3 length: 11 residues. The ends were cut back, 5 bases at V and 8 bases at J, with 7 bases in the middle. Per germline, CDR1 GTSNPN and CDR2 SVGIG (reference sequence). The CDR3 reads CAWLRDSPLHF. The CDR3, as DNA: TGTGCCTGGCTACGCGATTCACCCCTCCACTTT.

The chain is built from TRBV7-9 and TRBJ1-2; D is perhaps TRBD1 (5 bases). CDR3 length: 13 amino acids. CDR1 and CDR2 from the germline V gene are SEHNR and FQNEAQ (reference sequence). CDR3 sequence (DNA): TGTGCAGGTGGGGGGGTGCGCGGCTATGGCTACACCTTC. This encodes CAGGGVRGYGYTF.

This clone was picked up a small number of times. The genes are TRBV6-5 and TRBJ2-1; tentatively, D is TRBD2 (5 bases). The CDR3 spans 13 residues. V was clipped by 6 bases and J by 3 bases, with 9 bases between them. Per germline, CDR1 MNHEY and CDR2 SVGAGI. CDR3 residues: CASRSGIYNEQFF. CDR3 in DNA: TGTGCCAGCAGAAGCGGTATCTACAATGAGCAGTTCTTC.

The chain employs TRBV11-3 and TRBJ2-1; 10 bases are shared with TRBD2. This CDR3 is built from 15 residues. After removal of 5 bases from V and 5 bases from J, the junction contained 6 bases not matched to a gene. Looked up from germline, CDR1 is SGHNT and CDR2 is YENEEA. The CDR3 DNA sequence: TGTGCCAGCAGCCAAGCGGGGGGGCTCGACAATGAGCAGTTCTTC. This sequence encodes CASSQAGGLDNEQFF.

This chain links TRBV9 with TRBJ1-2, with D perhaps TRBD1 (6 bases). The germline V gene encodes CDR1 SGDLS and CDR2 YYNGEE. Trimming left V 0 bases short and J 8 bases short, with 11 bases between. The CDR3 totals 13 residues. Written as DNA, the CDR3 is TGTGCCAGCAGCGTAGTGGGGGCAGGCGGCTACACCTTC. As protein: CASSVVGAGGYTF.

The chain employs TRBV29-1 and TRBJ2-5, with 8 bases identical to TRBD2. The CDR3 runs 13 residues. Germline V lookup: CDR1 SQVTM, CDR2 ANQGSEA. With V trimmed by 4 bases and J by 4 bases, 5 bases remained unmatched. CDR3 protein: CSVARGGGETQYF. CDR3 bases: TGCAGCGTTGCCCGGGGGGGCGGAGAGACCCAGTACTTC.

This chain links TRBV7-9 with TRBJ1-3; D is uncertain. V was shortened by 3 bases and J by 4 bases, with 10 bases between the two germline ends. Germline loops: CDR1 SEHNR, CDR2 FQNEAQ (reference sequence). The CDR3 is made up of 14 amino acids. The CDR3 is CASSLGDAGNTIYF. The CDR3 DNA is TGTGCCAGCAGCTTGGGCGACGCGGGAAACACCATATATTTT.

V gene TRBV7-2 combines with J gene TRBJ2-7; 10 nucleotides agree with TRBD1. Germline values: CDR1 SGHTA, CDR2 FQGNSA. The V gene end was trimmed by 4 bases and the J gene end by 4 bases; junction bases not matched to a gene: 13. This CDR3 is 17 amino acids long. CDR3: CASSSAGTGAPGYEQYF. In DNA, the CDR3 is TGTGCCAGCAGCTCAGCGGGGACAGGGGCCCCAGGGTACGAGCAGTACTTC.

This clone appeared once. The V call is TRBV9, the J call TRBJ1-3; no firm D call. The V end was cut by 2 bases, the J end by 0 bases, with 6 bases between. The length of the CDR3 is 14 residues. Germline V CDR1 and CDR2: SGDLS, YYNGEE. CDR3 sequence: CASSVRYSGNTIYF. CDR3 bases: TGTGCCAGCAGCGTTCGGTACTCTGGAAACACCATATATTTT.

This clone has a handful of counts. The chain couples TRBV19 to TRBJ1-2, with 7 bases identical to TRBD1. The ends lost 3 bases at V and 0 bases at J; junction bases unmatched: 10. Germline CDR1 reads LNHDA; CDR2 reads SQIVND (reference sequence). This CDR3 has 17 residues. The CDR3 loop reads CASSMTVGTVTNYGYTF. CDR3 bases: TGTGCCAGTAGTATGACGGTCGGGACAGTGACTAACTATGGCTACACCTTC.

The chain uses TRBV5-5 and TRBJ1-2; D remains unclear. CDR3 length equals 12 residues. Germline assignment: CDR1 SGHKS and CDR2 YYEKEE (reference sequence). V lost 2 bases, J lost 2 bases, and 4 bases lay in between. The CDR3 DNA reads TGTGCCAGCAGCTTTCAGAACTATGGCTACACCTTC. Translation: CASSFQNYGYTF.

Worth noting for this clone: An end of the junction does not agree with germline; a read error may underlie this. The chain employs TRBV5-5 and TRBJ1-1; 7 bases agree with TRBD1. Germline V gives CDR1 SGHKS, CDR2 YYEKEE (reference sequence). The CDR3 is 15 residues long. The CDR3 coding sequence is TGTGCCAGCAGTTTGGGAGGGGGCAAGAACACTGAAGCTTTCTTT. Its protein is CASSLGGGKNTEAFF.